The 5 T cell receptor beta chains given below trace back to one sample, sequenced in a study of blood T cell repertoires in COVID-19. The method was immunoSEQ multiplex PCR; TCRdb's version includes in-frame clones alone and lacks a portion of them. Counted here are 95,000 to 150,000 clones, roughly 82% occurring once; the ten biggest clones make up about 12%. The specimen was peripheral blood. These receptors all come from a human donor in a cohort sampled during active COVID-19.

The gene calls are TRBV5-1 and TRBJ2-3, with 11 bases lining up with TRBD2. V shed 3 bases, J shed 7 bases, and the junction held 4 bases outside the gene matches. Germline V gene sequence: CDR1 SGHRS, CDR2 YFSETQ. The CDR3 totals 14 residues. This CDR3 reads CASSSLAGANTQYF. Here the CDR3 DNA reads TGCGCCAGCAGCTCACTAGCGGGGGCCAATACGCAGTATTTT.

The chain has TRBV5-1 and TRBJ2-5; 7 bases are shared with TRBD1. This CDR3 spans 16 amino acids. Germline V gene data show CDR1 as SGHRS and CDR2 as YFSETQ. J was trimmed by 3 bases and V by 1 base; bases with no gene match: 9. In DNA form, the CDR3 reads TGCGCCAGCAGCTTGTCAAAGGGGGCCTGGGAAGAGACCCAGTACTTC. Its translation is CASSLSKGAWEETQYF.

The chain links TRBV27 to TRBJ1-6; TRBD1 aligns across 8 bases. CDR3 length: 15 amino acids. Germline CDR1 MNHEY, CDR2 SMNVEV (reference sequence). J gave up 6 bases and V 7 bases, and 8 bases lay outside the gene matches. In DNA form, the CDR3 reads TGTGCCAGCACCCCCGGACAGGGAGGTAATTCACCCCTCCACTTT. As protein: CASTPGQGGNSPLHF.

The chain links TRBV14 to TRBJ2-7, with TRBD1 matching 11 bases. The CDR3 has 15 amino acids. J was trimmed by 4 bases and V by 6 bases; bases with no gene match: 8. Germline V gives CDR1 SGHDN, CDR2 FVKESK. CDR3: CASRASGTGGYEQYF. CDR3 DNA: TGTGCCAGCAGGGCTTCCGGGACAGGGGGTTACGAGCAGTACTTC.

V usage is TRBV6-5 and J usage is TRBJ2-1, with TRBD2 identical over 10 bases. The CDR3 spans 15 residues. V lost 6 bases and J lost 6; bases outside the gene matches: 8. Germline V gene data show CDR1 as MNHEY and CDR2 as SVGAGI. The CDR3 loop is CASSKLSGGFNEQFF. CDR3 nucleotide sequence: TGTGCCAGCAGCAAACTTAGCGGGGGGTTCAATGAGCAGTTCTTC.